This T cell receptor beta chain was found in a study of shared clonotypes between healthy human individuals. The CDR3 extends over 14 amino acids. CDR1 and CDR2 (germline): MNHEY, SVGAGI. The V end was cut by 1 base, the J end by 2 bases, with 7 bases between. Produced via immunoSEQ multiplex PCR; TCRdb's table is partial and in-frame only. The sample includes approximately 2.5 million clones, approximately 92% seen only once; the top ten take over 0.12%. All donors were Caucasian adults living in Nashville, Tennessee. The rearrangement uses TRBV6-5 and TRBJ2-3, with D unresolved. The source material was naive CD4+ T cells sorted from blood. Described subset: CD45RA+ positively selected. The clonotype originates from a man between 18 and 35 years old in good health. The CDR3 is CASSYLGFTDTQYF. CDR3 DNA: TGTGCCAGCAGTTACTTGGGGTTCACAGATACGCAGTATTTT.